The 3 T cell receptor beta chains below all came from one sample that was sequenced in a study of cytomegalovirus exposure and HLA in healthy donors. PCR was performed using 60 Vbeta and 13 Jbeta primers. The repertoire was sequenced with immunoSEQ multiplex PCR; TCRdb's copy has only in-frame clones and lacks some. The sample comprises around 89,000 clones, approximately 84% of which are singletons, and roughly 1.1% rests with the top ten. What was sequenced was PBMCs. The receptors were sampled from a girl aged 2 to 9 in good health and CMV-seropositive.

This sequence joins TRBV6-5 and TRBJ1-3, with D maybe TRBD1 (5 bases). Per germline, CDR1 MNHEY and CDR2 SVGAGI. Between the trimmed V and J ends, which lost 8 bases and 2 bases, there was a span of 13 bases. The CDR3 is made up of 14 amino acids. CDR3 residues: CASGAKGTGNTIYF. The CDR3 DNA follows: TGTGCCAGCGGGGCAAAAGGGACTGGAAACACCATATATTTT.

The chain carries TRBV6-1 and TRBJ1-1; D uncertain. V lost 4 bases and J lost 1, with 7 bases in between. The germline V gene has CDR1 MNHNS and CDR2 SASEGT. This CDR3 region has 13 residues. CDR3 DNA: TGTGCCAGCAGTGTTATAGAGAACACTGAAGCTTTCTTT. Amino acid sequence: CASSVIENTEAFF.

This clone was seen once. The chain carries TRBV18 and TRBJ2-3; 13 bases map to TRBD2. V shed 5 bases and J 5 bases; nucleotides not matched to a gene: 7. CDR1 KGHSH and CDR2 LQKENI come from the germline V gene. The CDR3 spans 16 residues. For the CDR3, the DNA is TGTGCCAGCTCAACTCTCGGACTAGCGGGAGTAGATACGCAGTATTTT. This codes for CASSTLGLAGVDTQYF.